This entry is about one T cell receptor beta chain. This clonotype was recorded a few times. Its recognized antigen is unknown. Qualities for individual bases were not recorded, and no much larger clone is one base off. The data stem from a study of regulatory T cells in long-lasting Graves disease (dated by TCRdb to the early 2020s). For the wider study: Patients with newly diagnosed Graves' disease had been on antithyroid drugs for under 3 months. The study was conducted in China and was registered as a clinical trial. Patients with persistent Graves' disease were compared with patients with newly diagnosed Graves' disease using TCR sequencing and RNA sequencing of peripheral blood. A total of about 33 samples were covered by TCR sequencing, comprising approximately 13 persistent and around 20 newly diagnosed Graves' disease patients.

Library method: multiplex PCR. Sequencing instrument: Illumina HiSeq 4000. iRepertoire HTBI primers and Arm-PCR amplification of CDR3 regions were used to construct TCR beta libraries. Gel purification was performed on PCR products prior to sequencing. The source study handled its data this way. A total of 62 TRBV and some 15 TRBJ segments were identified across samples and were used for gene usage analysis of CDR3 amino acid clonotypes. COPE and FqMerger were used to merge the filtered high-quality paired reads into contigs. BLAST was used to align contigs to the IMGT TRBV, TRBD and TRBJ reference genes, and CDR3 was defined following IMGT. Any clonotype with a frequency above 0.1% was classified as a highly expanded clone. Shannon entropy served as the measure of repertoire diversity, while the Gini coefficient captured V-J evenness. Public clonotypes were defined as clonotypes shared by more than one individual. Using fastp trimming at Q25 and MiXCR clonotype assembly, TCRdb reanalyzed the public sequencing data and kept in-frame beta chains. Here each entry gathers all rows of one CDR3 protein and keeps the most common genes and DNA. The V and J calls shown here were made by TCRdb, not taken from the authors' results. The sample table holds some 410,000 distinct CDR3 sequences, of which roughly 15% were seen once. Over 8.5% of the sample is held by the ten biggest clonotypes.

The time point label, read with the paper, signifies: newly diagnosed GD, antithyroid drugs for less than 3 months. For both TCR sequencing and RNA sequencing, RNA was extracted from PBMCs in TRIzol. The diagnosis of Graves' disease followed American Thyroid Association guidelines. The patients came from an endocrinology department in Xi'an, China. Each patient gave roughly 8.4 milliliters of peripheral blood, collected in an EDTA anticoagulant tube. PBMCs were isolated by Ficoll Paque Plus density gradient separation without further T cell sorting. An Agilent 2100 Bioanalyzer and agarose gel were used to assess RNA quality, and a NanoDrop 2000 was used to measure RNA concentration. What the work shows at the level of the full study, not this receptor alone: Persistent patients shared more public clonotypes among themselves (under 3,000) than newly diagnosed patients did (more than 950). Sequencing and analysis were restricted to the TCR beta chain. As a limitation, the authors acknowledged that the small sample size may reduce accuracy. Persistent Graves' disease patients showed lower TCR Shannon entropy and fewer highly expanded clones than newly diagnosed patients, suggesting clonal expansion. Only peripheral blood was studied, because thyroid tissue, the primary lesion, was inaccessible. Preferential use of TRBV28, TRBJ1-2 and TRBJ2-5 was observed in persistent disease, whereas TRBV20-1 and TRBJ2-1 were favored in newly diagnosed disease.

Trimming accounts for 5 bases at V and 4 bases at J, while the number of junction bases matched to no gene is 14. CDR1 MNHNS and CDR2 SASEGT were looked up in the germline V gene. Measured from the cysteine to the phenylalanine, the CDR3 is 17 residues long. Only the CDR3 DNA stays, 51 bases, in frame from base 1. These same records also appear under a second study, on T cells in Graves' hyperthyroidism and ophthalmopathy. As the second publication notes: Stable Graves' hyperthyroidism was defined as no progression to ophthalmopathy during 18 months of follow-up. The hyperthyroidism patients were between 18 and 65 years old and newly diagnosed, with a disease duration of less than 2 months. The study excluded patients with uncontrolled infections, other autoimmune diseases, pregnancy or lactation. Clinical symptoms, serum thyroxine and TRAb, thyroid ultrasound, and orbital computed tomography formed the basis for the diagnoses. The first round of RT-PCR for the TCR CDR3 was performed with the HTBI primer set and the Qiagen OneStep RT-PCR kit. Most expanded thyroid clonotypes (frequency above 0.001) were also detected in blood, suggesting blood repertoires may reflect thyroid immune responses. A model built on a 13 V-J signature distinguished ophthalmopathy from stable hyperthyroidism, reaching about 88% sensitivity and approximately 83% specificity in cross-validation and 80%/75% in testing. In validation, the model predicted progression to ophthalmopathy with over 60% sensitivity and about 73% specificity, a median of approximately 6.7 months before onset. To identify TCR V-J signatures that set the groups apart, the researchers used a discovery cohort of 100 patients, made up of under 45 with Graves' ophthalmopathy and about 60 with stable Graves' hyperthyroidism. An independent validation cohort of fewer than 20 hyperthyroidism patients and 17 patients who later progressed to ophthalmopathy tested prospective prediction of ophthalmopathy. The roughly 100 discovery patients were randomly divided into training and test sets at a 7:3 ratio. In several Graves' hyperthyroidism patients, the study also compared T-cell repertoires from thyroid tissue with T-cell repertoires from blood. After sampling, hyperthyroidism patients received methimazole starting at 30 mg daily, and ophthalmopathy patients received high-dose intravenous methylprednisolone. The libraries were constructed in a second round of multiplex PCR and then size-selected and purified. The libraries were sequenced on an Illumina HiSeq2000 using paired-end 100 bp reads. SOAPnuke was used to process the raw data, with reads discarded if the reads contained adapters or uncalled bases, had a mean Phred below 15, or lacked an exact constant-primer or identifier match. COPE v1.2.5 was used to merge high-quality paired reads, and clonotypes were defined as unique nucleotide sequences. Clonotypes were aligned to IMGT TRBV, TRBD and TRBJ reference segments using MiTCR v1.1. Only V-J combinations with frequency above 0.0001, covering about 99% of repertoires, were analysed. The TCS score was defined as the ratio of F50 (clonal expansion) to E x V (chaos), calculated using BLOSUM62-based TCRdist between CDR3 peptides within each V-J. Welch's t-statistics and random forest reduced roughly 500 V-J features to 10 to 15, which were used in a naive Bayes classifier (R e1071). Sample size was not statistically predetermined, and investigators were not blinded to group allocation. The paper describes TCR Vbeta CDR3 sequencing of 140 or so peripheral blood samples, made up of 43 ophthalmopathy patients, 70 to 80 hyperthyroidism patients and roughly 17 progressor patients.

The sample in question was peripheral blood mononuclear cells (PBMCs), obtained at new diagnosis, from a patient treated with antithyroid drugs. Recombination linked TRBV6-1 to TRBJ2-1; TRBD1 fits 7 bases in the junction. This TCR was recovered from a woman aged 25 to 45 with Graves disease. Donor details come from another sample of the same person, matched by shared clones. The CDR3 protein sequence reads: CASSRRSGTAIYNEQFF. The base sequence is TGTGCCAGCAGTAGACGATCCGGGACAGCAATTTACAATGAGCAGTTCTTC.